One and the same sample provided the 20 T cell receptor beta chains below, sequenced in a study of T cell repertoires in cytomegalovirus infection. TCRdb ran MiXCR on the reads and lists one entry per CDR3 protein. The repertoire holds under 300,000 distinct CDR3 sequences, with about a sixth as singletons. Source material: CD8+ T cells from PBMCs. The source is a human donor in good health (CMV status not recorded). Some clones in this sample may be carry-over from other donors' samples.

This chain links TRBV7-2 with TRBJ1-2; D may be TRBD1 (5 bases). V was cut by 1 base and J by 4 bases, with 13 bases left in between. The CDR3 spans 15 residues. Germline loops: CDR1 SGHTA, CDR2 FQGNSA. In nucleotides, the CDR3 is TGTGCCAGCAGCTTAGGTCTGCAGGGCGTCTATGGCTACACCTTC. Translation gives CASSLGLQGVYGYTF. Variable domain in full (rest from reference TRBV7-2 and TRBJ1-2): GAGVSQSPSNKVTEKGKDVELRCDPISGHTALYWYRQSLGQGLEFLIYFQGNSAPDKSGLPSDRFSAERTGGSVSTLTIQRTQQEDSAVYLCASSLGLQGVYGYTFGSGTRLTVV.

The chain joins TRBV20-1 to TRBJ2-3, with TRBD2 matching over 7 bases. V was pared by 6 bases and J by 0 bases, with 12 bases of the junction left unmatched. Germline V CDR1 and CDR2: DFQATT, SNEGSKA (reference sequence). The CDR3 covers 16 residues. This CDR3 is CSARPKRGPSTDTQYF. In nucleotides, the CDR3 is TGCAGTGCCCGTCCGAAGCGGGGTCCTAGCACAGATACGCAGTATTTT.

V gene TRBV6-1 combines with J gene TRBJ2-2; 16 bases map to TRBD2. After removal of 4 bases from V and 4 bases from J, the junction contained 12 bases not matched to a gene. Germline V gene data show CDR1 as MNHNS and CDR2 as SASEGT. The CDR3 has 20 amino acids. The CDR3 loop reads CASSARGGLAGGLRTGELFF. The CDR3 DNA reads TGTGCCAGCAGTGCGCGGGGGGGACTAGCGGGGGGGCTTCGCACCGGGGAGCTGTTTTTT.

Of note for this clonotype: An end of the junction differs from the germline gene, which may be a read error. The chain couples TRBV2 to TRBJ2-3; TRBD2 agrees at 9 bases. In germline, CDR1 is SNHLY, CDR2 FYNNEI. CDR3 length equals 16 residues. CDR3 in amino acids: CASSALPTSGTDTQYF. The DNA of the CDR3 is TGTGCCAGCAGTGCCTTACCGACTAGCGGCACGGATACGCAGTATTTT. Drawing the rest from reference TRBV2 and TRBJ2-3, the complete variable domain is EPEVTQTPSHQVTQMGQEVILRCVPISNHLYFYWYRQILGQKVEFLVSFYNNEISEKSEIFDDQFSVERPDGSNFTLKIRSTKLEDSAMYFCASSALPTSGTDTQYFGPGTRLTVL.

This clonotype was detected many times. The chain carries TRBV7-9 and TRBJ2-1; D remains ambiguous. CDR1 SEHNR and CDR2 FQNEAQ come from the germline V gene (reference sequence). Trimming removed 5 bases from V and 4 bases from J, with 6 bases in between. CDR3 length equals 12 residues. For the CDR3, the DNA is TGTGCCAGCAGCCCACGGTACAATGAGCAGTTCTTC. This translates into CASSPRYNEQFF.

The chain uses TRBV5-6 and TRBJ2-2, with a possible D match to TRBD2 (5 bases). Between the trimmed V and J ends, which lost 4 bases and 10 bases, there was a span of 14 bases. The CDR3 has 13 amino acids. The germline CDR1 and CDR2 sequences are SGHDT and YYEEEE. The CDR3 loop is CASSPEAREELFF. The CDR3 DNA reads TGTGCCAGCAGCCCAGAAGCTCGGGAGGAGCTGTTTTTT.

This clonotype was detected a few times. The V and J genes are TRBV2 and TRBJ2-7, with D perhaps TRBD1 (7 bases). Trimming shortened V by 7 bases and J by 4 bases, and 14 bases separated the two germline ends. Germline values: CDR1 SNHLY, CDR2 FYNNEI. This CDR3 region has 13 residues. The CDR3: CASKETGTYEQYF. CDR3 bases: TGTGCCAGCAAAGAGACAGGGACTTACGAGCAGTACTTC.

The sample holds a few counts of this clonotype. The chain couples TRBV28 to TRBJ2-7; D is ambiguous. Germline-derived CDR1 and CDR2 are MDHEN and SYDVKM. Trimming cost V 6 bases and J 1 base, with 13 bases left between them. CDR3 size: 14 residues. CDR3 coding DNA: TGTGCCAGCAGCTACAGCTGGGGTTCCTACGAGCAGTACTTC. Translating gives CASSYSWGSYEQYF. The whole variable domain, filled in from reference TRBV28 and TRBJ2-7, reads DVKVTQSSRYLVKRTGEKVFLECVQDMDHENMFWYRQDPGLGLRLIYFSYDVKMKEKGDIPEGYSVSREKKERFSLILESASTNQTSMYLCASSYSWGSYEQYFGPGTRLTVT.

This clonotype was seen only a few times. The V call is TRBV7-9, the J call TRBJ1-6; TRBD1 matches at 7 bases. The CDR3 runs to 14 residues. Trimming removed 5 bases from V and 9 bases from J; junction bases left unmatched: 7. CDR1 is SEHNR and CDR2 is FQNEAQ in the germline V gene (reference sequence). The CDR3 reads CASSEDRDGSPLHF. DNA of the CDR3: TGTGCCAGCAGCGAAGACAGGGACGGTTCACCCCTCCACTTT.

This clonotype was picked up a small number of times. The chain combines TRBV29-1 with TRBJ1-2; tentative D call: TRBD1 (6 bases). This CDR3 is 14 amino acids long. Germline loops: CDR1 SQVTM, CDR2 ANQGSEA. Trimming removed 7 bases from V and 6 bases from J, with 21 bases in between. The CDR3 reads CSDLLRGIVDGYTF. In nucleotides, the CDR3 is TGCAGCGACCTATTAAGGGGGATTGTGGATGGCTACACCTTC.

In this sample, this clonotype turned up many times. The V gene is TRBV7-8, the J gene TRBJ1-1; TRBD1 aligns across 9 bases. The CDR3 has 16 amino acids. With V trimmed by 5 bases and J by 3 bases, 10 bases remained unmatched. Germline CDR1 is SGHVS and CDR2 is FQNEAQ. The CDR3 is CASSVRTGVKDTEAFF. CDR3 bases: TGTGCCAGCAGCGTAAGGACAGGGGTCAAGGACACTGAAGCTTTCTTT.

This clonotype was recorded many times. The rearrangement joins TRBV12-3 or TRBV12-4 to TRBJ1-1; unclear D gene. The CDR3 contains 15 residues. V lost 3 bases and J 3 bases, leaving 14 bases between the germline ends. The CDR3 nucleotides are TGTGCCAGCAGTTTCGAGGCGGGGAGGGACACTGAAGCTTTCTTT. Its protein product is CASSFEAGRDTEAFF.

There are a few counts of this clonotype. The chain recombines TRBV27 with TRBJ2-6; D uncertain. Per the germline V gene, CDR1 is MNHEY and CDR2 is SMNVEV (reference sequence). Trimming took 10 bases from V and 1 from J, leaving 8 bases between them. The CDR3 has 13 residues. The CDR3 spells CAIAKSGANVLTF. CDR3 nucleotide sequence: TGTGCCATTGCGAAATCTGGGGCCAACGTCCTGACTTTC. Supplemented by reference TRBV27 and TRBJ2-6, the full variable domain reads EAQVTQNPRYLITVTGKKLTVTCSQNMNHEYMSWYRQDPGLGLRQIYYSMNVEVTDKGDVPEGYKVSRKEKRNFPLILESPSPNQTSLYFCAIAKSGANVLTFGAGSRLTVL.

At least ten counts were recorded for this clonotype. The genes are TRBV11-2 and TRBJ2-3; no firm D call. Germline CDR1 SGHAT, CDR2 FQNNGV. Deletions cut 0 bases from V and 5 bases from J, with 3 bases between. This CDR3 contains 12 residues. The CDR3 sequence is CASSLDGDTQYF. CDR3 DNA: TGTGCCAGCAGCTTAGATGGAGATACGCAGTATTTT.

This clonotype has only a few counts. The CDR3: CASSYQTGHGYTF. CDR3 in DNA: TGTGCCAGCAGTTACCAGACAGGGCATGGCTACACCTTC. The chain joins TRBV6-5 to TRBJ1-2; TRBD1 matches at 7 bases. This CDR3 has 13 amino acids. Germline lookup yields CDR1 MNHEY and CDR2 SVGAGI. The J segment lost 6 bases and the V segment lost 2 bases, leaving 3 bases of the junction unmatched.

This clonotype was counted once. The CDR3 region is CSARAEATYGYTF. DNA of the CDR3: TGCAGTGCTAGAGCGGAGGCAACTTATGGCTACACCTTC. This rearrangement joins TRBV20-1 to TRBJ1-2; D is unresolved. CDR1 is DFQATT, CDR2 SNEGSKA, per germline (reference sequence). The CDR3 loop spans 13 amino acids. V gave up 1 base and J gave up 5 bases, with 11 bases separating them.

This chain connects TRBV7-4 to TRBJ1-5, with 11 bases identical to TRBD1. Germline-derived CDR1 and CDR2 are SGHVT and SQSDAQ. The V gene end was trimmed by 5 bases and the J gene end by 6 bases; junction bases not matched to a gene: 3. The CDR3 runs to 14 residues. CDR3 sequence reads: CASSRTGGSQPQHF. For the CDR3, the DNA is TGTGCCAGCAGCCGGACAGGGGGCTCTCAGCCCCAGCATTTT.

This clonotype was found many times. This chain joins TRBV7-6 and TRBJ1-1; D remains unclear. The CDR3 runs to 15 residues. Germline V gives CDR1 SGHVS, CDR2 FNYEAQ. Trimming took 0 bases from V and 4 from J, leaving 12 bases between them. Here the CDR3 reads CASSLAGEGGTEAFF. The CDR3 DNA sequence: TGTGCCAGCAGCTTAGCCGGGGAGGGCGGCACTGAAGCTTTCTTT.

There are many counts of this clonotype. This chain uses TRBV7-8 with TRBJ2-7; D remains unclear. The CDR3 covers 13 residues. The germline V gene encodes CDR1 SGHVS and CDR2 FQNEAQ. V gave up 5 bases and J gave up 5 bases, with 13 bases separating them. CDR3 sequence reads: CASSTRFTHEQYF. CDR3 DNA: TGTGCCAGCAGCACCCGGTTCACCCACGAGCAGTACTTC.

The chain has TRBV28 and TRBJ2-7; 9 bases are a match to TRBD1. The CDR3 extends over 13 amino acids. The J segment lost 13 bases and the V segment lost 4 bases, leaving 11 bases of the junction unmatched. Germline loops: CDR1 MDHEN, CDR2 SYDVKM. This CDR3 reads CASSSEKWDRAYF. The DNA for the CDR3 is TGTGCCAGCAGTTCGGAAAAGTGGGACAGGGCATACTTC.